The T cell receptor (beta chain) under discussion was sequenced for a study of blood T cell repertoires in COVID-19. Study information: Both acute and convalescent COVID-19 samples were obtained from the United States, Italy and Spain. PBMCs, B-cell-depleted T cells, or T cells were the source of the cDNA or gDNA that made up the material.

Source study methods: From reference gene primer amplification, estimates of nucleated cell counts were derived. Sequencing was performed with immunoSEQ multiplex PCR; in TCRdb, only in-frame clones are kept and a portion is missing. V and J calls and clone size are those listed in that table; D and trimming were worked out from the DNA. The sample lists more than 20,000 clones, about nine tenths occurring once. This clone has more than one count but fewer than ten. The TCR was taken from a human donor with active COVID-19. The donor label of this sample is uncertain. Sequenced sample: peripheral blood.

The CDR3 coding sequence is TGTGCCTGGAGTGTCACAGGGGGTACATACGGTTCACCCCTCCACTTT. It yields the protein CAWSVTGGTYGSPLHF. The chain uses TRBV30 and TRBJ1-6, with 8 bases lining up with TRBD1. This CDR3 comprises 16 residues. The ends lost 0 bases at V and 9 bases at J; junction bases unmatched: 10. The germline V gene has CDR1 GTSNPN and CDR2 SVGIG (reference sequence).